The present T cell receptor beta chain was sequenced within a study of shared clonotypes between healthy human individuals. The germline gives CDR1 MNHNS, CDR2 SASEGT. This CDR3 contains 15 residues. The V end was cut by 2 bases, the J end by 1 base, with 11 bases between. As defined, naive CD8 cells were CD45RO-negative and positively selected for CCR7, with terminally differentiated effector memory CD45RA+ cells excluded. Sequencing was performed with immunoSEQ multiplex PCR; in TCRdb, only in-frame clones are kept and a portion is missing. Of hundreds of thousands of clones listed, about 91% were seen once; the top ten hold approximately 25%.

The sequenced sample was naive CD8+ T cells sorted from blood. This rearrangement joins TRBV6-1 to TRBJ2-5; a weak D match, TRBD2 (7 bases). The TCR sequence derives from a man between 25 and 39 years old in good health. CDR3 residues: CASSELRGGQETQYF. In DNA, the CDR3 is TGTGCCAGCAGTGAACTGAGGGGGGGCCAAGAGACCCAGTACTTC.